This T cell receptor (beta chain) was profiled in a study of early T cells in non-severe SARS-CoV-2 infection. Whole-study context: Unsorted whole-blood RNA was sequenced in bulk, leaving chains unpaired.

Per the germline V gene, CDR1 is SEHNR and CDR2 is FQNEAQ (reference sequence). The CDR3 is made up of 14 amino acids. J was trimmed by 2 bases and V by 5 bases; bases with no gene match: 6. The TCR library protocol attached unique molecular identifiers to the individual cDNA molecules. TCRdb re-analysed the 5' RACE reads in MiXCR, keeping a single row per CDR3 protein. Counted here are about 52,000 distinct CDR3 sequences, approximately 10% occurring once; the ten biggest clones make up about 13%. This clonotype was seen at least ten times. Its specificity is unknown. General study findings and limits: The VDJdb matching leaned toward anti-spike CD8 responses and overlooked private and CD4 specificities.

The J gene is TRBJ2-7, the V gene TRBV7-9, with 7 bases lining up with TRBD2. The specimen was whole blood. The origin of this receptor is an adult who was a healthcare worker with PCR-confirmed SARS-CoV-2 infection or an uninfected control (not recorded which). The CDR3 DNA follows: TGTGCCAGCAGCCCGGGACTACCGGCCTACGAGCAGTACTTC. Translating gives CASSPGLPAYEQYF.